The T cell receptor beta chain described here comes from a study of cytomegalovirus exposure and HLA in healthy donors. The PCR ran on 60 Vbeta and 13 Jbeta primers. The repertoire was sequenced with immunoSEQ multiplex PCR; TCRdb's copy has only in-frame clones and lacks some. The repertoire holds about 120,000 clones, with under 85% as singletons. Germline CDR1 SGHRS, CDR2 YFSETQ. Trimming removed 2 bases from V and 6 bases from J; junction bases left unmatched: 4. CDR3 length: 13 residues. A remark on this clone: Its antigen is unidentified.

Overall study results and limits: Common viral pathogens seemed to be connected with several of the most significant clusters, according to a later analysis.

This TCR came from a man aged 40-55 years in good health and CMV-seropositive. The chain recombines TRBV5-1 with TRBJ2-7; 8 nucleotides align to TRBD1. Sequencing was performed on PBMCs. The CDR3 spells CASSFGQGPEQYF. CDR3 DNA: TGCGCCAGCAGCTTCGGACAGGGCCCCGAGCAGTACTTC.